The 32 T cell receptor beta chains reported below all come from one sample, sequenced in a study of CD8+CD57+ T cells in acquired aplastic anemia. For sequencing, patients were chosen who had shown expansion of CD8+CD57+ cells by flow cytometry. For CDR3 and TCR beta VDJ profiling, genomic DNA was the template used. From the reads, TCRdb called clonotypes with MiXCR, one entry per CDR3 protein. The data contain around 200,000 distinct CDR3 sequences, roughly three fifths of them singletons. The sample comprised sorted CD4+, CD8+, or CD8+CD57+ T cells (not recorded which) from PBMCs. All receptors come from a human donor with aplastic anemia.

This clonotype was seen ten or more times. The rearrangement links TRBV15 to TRBJ1-5, with a possible D match to TRBD1 (6 bases). V gave up 0 bases and J gave up 6 bases, with 12 bases separating them. CDR1 is LNHNV and CDR2 is YYDKDF in the germline V gene (reference sequence). This CDR3 is 15 amino acids long. CDR3 in DNA: TGTGCCACCAGCAGAGAGCGGGGGGCAGTTCAGCCCCAGCATTTT. Amino acid sequence: CATSRERGAVQPQHF.

V and J are TRBV7-8 and TRBJ2-7, with a weak D call TRBD1 (6 bases). The germline gives CDR1 SGHVS, CDR2 FQNEAQ. The CDR3 consists of 14 residues. V shed 5 bases and J shed 0 bases, with 11 bases lying between them. The CDR3 is CASSNRRGSYEQYF. For the CDR3, the DNA is TGTGCCAGCAGCAACCGCAGGGGCTCCTACGAGCAGTACTTC.

In this sample, this clonotype turned up many times. J is TRBJ1-1 and V is TRBV5-1, with 7 bases matching TRBD1. The trim removed 4 bases at V and 5 bases at J, leaving 8 bases unmatched. The CDR3 sequence is 14 residues long. Germline V lookup: CDR1 SGHRS, CDR2 YFSETQ. DNA of the CDR3: TGCGCCAGCAGCCAAAGACAGGGAGCGACTGAAGCTTTCTTT. Encoded protein: CASSQRQGATEAFF.

The chain recombines TRBV11-3 with TRBJ2-3; D remains ambiguous. V lost 0 bases and J lost 2, with 6 bases in between. Germline values: CDR1 SGHNT, CDR2 YENEEA. The CDR3 has 14 residues. The CDR3 spells CASSLDRHTDTQYF. The CDR3 nucleotides are TGTGCCAGCAGCTTAGACAGGCACACAGATACGCAGTATTTT.

The chain has TRBV10-3 and TRBJ2-2, with TRBD2 as a possible D gene (6 bases). V was clipped by 2 bases and J by 2 bases, with 12 bases between them. Per germline, CDR1 ENHRY and CDR2 SYGVKD. The CDR3 runs 16 residues. CDR3 bases: TGTGCCATCAGTGAGCCGGCGGGGAGTAACACCGGGGAGCTGTTTTTT. It specifies CAISEPAGSNTGELFF.

This clonotype was seen ten or more times. This rearrangement joins TRBV27 to TRBJ1-6; TRBD1 aligns across 8 bases. With V trimmed by 5 bases and J by 9 bases, 9 bases remained unmatched. This CDR3 has 15 amino acids. CDR1 and CDR2 from the germline V gene are MNHEY and SMNVEV (reference sequence). DNA for the CDR3: TGTGCCAGCAGTCAGCCAGGACAGGGAAGTTCACCCCTCCACTTT. Its protein product is CASSQPGQGSSPLHF.

The chain uses TRBV2 and TRBJ1-5, with D tentatively TRBD1 (6 bases). The CDR3 loop spans 17 amino acids. CDR1 is SNHLY, CDR2 FYNNEI, per germline. V gave up 4 bases and J gave up 0 bases, with 16 bases separating them. CDR3 region: CASSAGQIGDSNQPQHF. CDR3 coding DNA: TGTGCCAGCAGTGCAGGACAGATTGGGGATAGCAATCAGCCCCAGCATTTT.

This sequence joins TRBV12-3 or TRBV12-4 and TRBJ1-1; a weak D match, TRBD1 (6 bases). Trimming cost V 5 bases and J 3 bases, with 28 bases left between them. The CDR3 has 19 amino acids. The CDR3 sequence: CASSEALKWVGGLDTEAFF. CDR3 coding DNA: TGTGCCAGCAGTGAAGCTCTCAAGTGGGTCGGGGGCCTGGACACTGAAGCTTTCTTT.

J is TRBJ2-5 and V is TRBV7-8; a weak D match, TRBD1 (5 bases). V was shortened by 11 bases and J by 1 base, with 14 bases between the two germline ends. Germline V lookup: CDR1 SGHVS, CDR2 FQNEAQ. The CDR3 sequence is 13 residues long. The CDR3 loop is CAWSKGPQETQYF. The CDR3, as DNA: TGTGCCTGGAGCAAGGGGCCCCAAGAGACCCAGTACTTC.

This clonotype was detected many times. CDR3 coding DNA: TGCAGTGCTAGGTGGGACAGGTATTACAATGAGCAGTTCTTC. Translating it yields CSARWDRYYNEQFF. This chain uses TRBV20-1 with TRBJ2-1; 8 nucleotides match TRBD1. The J segment lost 4 bases and the V segment lost 3 bases, leaving 5 bases of the junction unmatched. The CDR3 sequence is 14 residues long. Germline loops: CDR1 DFQATT, CDR2 SNEGSKA (reference sequence).

This chain links TRBV29-1 with TRBJ2-1; no firm D call. Germline V gene lookup returns CDR1 SQVTM and CDR2 ANQGSEA. Trimming removed 3 bases from V and 3 bases from J, with 6 bases in between. The CDR3 runs to 12 residues. CDR3 nucleotides: TGCAGCGTTGAGGGCGGCTACAATGAGCAGTTCTTC. Its protein product is CSVEGGYNEQFF.

This chain connects TRBV20-1 to TRBJ2-1; 7 bases are a match to TRBD2. Trimming removed 3 bases from V and 3 bases from J; junction bases left unmatched: 8. Looked up from germline, CDR1 is DFQATT and CDR2 is SNEGSKA (reference sequence). The CDR3 has 15 residues. CDR3 residues: CSARFLAAFYNEQFF. The CDR3 DNA reads TGCAGTGCTAGGTTCCTAGCGGCATTCTACAATGAGCAGTTCTTC.

The V and J genes are TRBV20-1 and TRBJ2-7; D might be TRBD2 (5 bases). The length of the CDR3 is 14 residues. Germline V gene data show CDR1 as DFQATT and CDR2 as SNEGSKA (reference sequence). V was trimmed by 5 bases and J by 3 bases, leaving 17 bases between them. Here the CDR3 DNA reads TGCAGTGCTCCGGGGTCCGGGGAGAGCTACGAGCAGTACTTC. Its protein is CSAPGSGESYEQYF.

This clonotype was detected ten times or more. The CDR3 region has the DNA TGCAGCGCAGAAAGGGGGACAGGCGCCGAGCAGTACTTC. Amino acid sequence: CSAERGTGAEQYF. The chain links TRBV29-1 to TRBJ2-7, with 8 bases lining up with TRBD1. Trimming took 7 bases from V and 6 from J; bases not matched to a gene: 11. CDR1 and CDR2 from the germline V gene are SQVTM and ANQGSEA. This CDR3 region has 13 residues.

This clonotype was observed at least ten times. J is TRBJ1-2 and V is TRBV24-1, with TRBD1 as a possible D gene (5 bases). The CDR3 loop spans 13 amino acids. CDR1 is KGHDR and CDR2 is SFDVKD in the germline V gene. Trimming pared 12 bases from V and 2 bases from J, leaving 15 bases between. The CDR3 region has the DNA TGTGCCCCACAGAACGGGGCCAACTATGGCTACACCTTC. This gives the protein CAPQNGANYGYTF.

CDR3 bases: TGTGCCATCAAGCTAGCGGGGGGGCTTAATGAGCAGTTCTTC. Its translation is CAIKLAGGLNEQFF. The chain has TRBV10-3 and TRBJ2-1, with 12 bases identical to TRBD2. Trimming removed 7 bases from V and 7 bases from J; junction bases left unmatched: 5. Germline loops: CDR1 ENHRY, CDR2 SYGVKD. The CDR3 loop spans 14 amino acids.

The chain links TRBV2 to TRBJ2-7; 8 bases align to TRBD1. Judging by the DNA end, TRBJ2-5 fits better; the J call may be wrong. Germline values: CDR1 SNHLY, CDR2 FYNNEI. The CDR3 spans 17 residues. The CDR3 is CASKTGDGSYEQETQYF. CDR3 DNA sequence: TGTGCCAGCAAGACAGGGGACGGGTCCTACGAGCAAGAGACCCAGTACTTC.

The genes are TRBV20-1 and TRBJ1-2; D is possibly TRBD1 (5 bases). Trimming stripped 3 bases from V and 5 bases from J, with 7 bases between. In germline, CDR1 is DFQATT, CDR2 SNEGSKA (reference sequence). The length of the CDR3 is 11 residues. The CDR3 DNA reads as TGCAGTGCTAGGGGGGGGTATGGCTACACCTTC. It yields the protein CSARGGYGYTF.

V is TRBV2 and J is TRBJ2-2, with 13 bases fitting TRBD2. Germline V gene lookup returns CDR1 SNHLY and CDR2 FYNNEI. V lost 6 bases and J lost 6; bases outside the gene matches: 1. The CDR3 totals 14 residues. This CDR3 is CASRLAGGPGELFF. The CDR3 DNA is TGTGCCAGCAGACTAGCGGGAGGGCCCGGGGAGCTGTTTTTT.

This clonotype was seen at least ten times. V is TRBV7-8 and J is TRBJ2-3; 8 bases line up with TRBD2. V gave up 5 bases and J gave up 4 bases; unmatched junction bases: 11. Germline V gene data show CDR1 as SGHVS and CDR2 as FQNEAQ. The CDR3 loop spans 16 amino acids. The CDR3 region is CASSPLAGGSPDTQYF. The CDR3 DNA follows: TGTGCCAGCAGCCCTCTTGCGGGGGGATCTCCAGATACGCAGTATTTT.

This clonotype was seen repeatedly, ten times or more. The chain uses TRBV7-9 and TRBJ2-1; D could derive from TRBD1 or TRBD2 (6 bases each). The germline V gene encodes CDR1 SEHNR and CDR2 FQNEAQ (reference sequence). The V and J ends lost 6 bases and 8 bases respectively, with 17 bases between them. The CDR3 length is 14 residues. The CDR3 region is CASRKSYRDYEQFF. The CDR3 DNA sequence: TGTGCCAGCAGGAAATCTTACAGGGACTATGAGCAGTTCTTC. The complete variable domain, with remaining parts taken from reference TRBV7-9 and TRBJ2-1, reads DTGVSQNPRHKITKRGQNVTFRCDPISEHNRLYWYRQTLGQGPEFLTYFQNEAQLEKSRLLSDRFSAERPKGSFSTLEIQRTEQGDSAMYLCASRKSYRDYEQFFGPGTRLTVL.

This clonotype was recorded many times. This chain uses TRBV6-2 or TRBV6-3 with TRBJ2-3; D is uncertain. The CDR3 is made up of 14 amino acids. With 2 bases removed from V and 2 bases from J, the gap between germline ends came to 8 bases. Germline V gene sequence: CDR1 MNHEY, CDR2 SVGEGT. CDR3 DNA: TGTGCCAGCAGTTACCCGTCATACACAGATACGCAGTATTTT. As protein: CASSYPSYTDTQYF.

This chain joins TRBV19 and TRBJ2-7; 8 positions match TRBD1. The CDR3 covers 13 residues. The V and J ends lost 7 bases and 5 bases, in that order; junction bases with no gene match: 7. Germline-derived CDR1 and CDR2 are LNHDA and SQIVND (reference sequence). CDR3 bases: TGTGCCAGTAAGGAACAGGGGGAGCACGAGCAGTACTTC. Translated: CASKEQGEHEQYF.

The chain joins TRBV9 to TRBJ1-1; D gene uncertain. Trimming left V 2 bases short and J 11 bases short, with 16 bases between. Per the germline V gene, CDR1 is SGDLS and CDR2 is YYNGEE. CDR3 length: 13 amino acids. This CDR3 is CASSVRGSDSAFF. Here the CDR3 DNA reads TGTGCCAGCAGCGTCCGCGGCAGTGACTCGGCTTTCTTT.

CDR3 loop: CSVEDIGQGAGYTF. Written as DNA, the CDR3 is TGCAGCGTTGAAGATATCGGACAGGGGGCTGGCTACACCTTC. This rearrangement joins TRBV29-1 to TRBJ1-2, with 11 positions matching TRBD1. J gave up 7 bases and V 0 bases, and 4 bases lay outside the gene matches. The CDR3 spans 14 residues. The germline CDR1 and CDR2 sequences are SQVTM and ANQGSEA.

This rearrangement joins TRBV15 to TRBJ2-7, with TRBD2 identical over 11 bases. The CDR3 has 17 residues. With 2 bases clipped from V and 4 bases from J, the junction kept 10 bases outside the gene matches. Per germline, CDR1 LNHNV and CDR2 YYDKDF (reference sequence). CDR3 in amino acids: CATSRRPSLAGVYEQYF. The CDR3 DNA reads TGTGCCACCAGCAGACGACCCTCACTAGCGGGAGTTTACGAGCAGTACTTC.

This clonotype appeared a single time. This clone may be a read error of a much larger clone one base away. The V and J genes are TRBV15 and TRBJ1-3; D is possibly TRBD1 (5 bases). This CDR3 contains 17 residues. The germline V and J ends were trimmed by 1 base and 0 bases, with 13 bases remaining between them. Germline loops: CDR1 LNHNV, CDR2 YYDKDF (reference sequence). The CDR3 loop reads CATSRGHRLSSGNTIYF. In DNA, the CDR3 is TGTGCCACCAGCAGAGGGCACAGGCTGAGCTCTGGAAACACCATATATTTT.

This clonotype was recorded only once. This rearrangement joins TRBV7-3 to TRBJ1-1; D possibly corresponds to TRBD1 (6 bases). Trimming pared 6 bases from V and 6 bases from J, leaving 20 bases between. Germline V gene lookup returns CDR1 SGHTA and CDR2 FQGTGA. This CDR3 spans 15 amino acids. CDR3 amino acids: CASSSYGGQGAEAFF. The CDR3 coding sequence is TGTGCCAGCAGTTCCTACGGGGGGCAAGGCGCTGAAGCTTTCTTT. The full variable domain, with the rest looked up from reference TRBV7-3 and TRBJ1-1, is GAGVSQTPSNKVTEKGKYVELRCDPISGHTALYWYRQSLGQGPEFLIYFQGTGAADDSGLPNDRFFAVRPEGSVSTLKIQRTERGDSAVYLCASSSYGGQGAEAFFGQGTRLTVV.

The V call is TRBV11-3, the J call TRBJ1-3; maybe TRBD1 (5 bases). The CDR3 contains 18 residues. Germline V gene lookup returns CDR1 SGHNT and CDR2 YENEEA. Between the trimmed V and J ends, which lost 2 bases and 1 base, there was a span of 18 bases. The CDR3 region has the DNA TGTGCCAGCAGCTTACGACGGAGCGACGGGGCATCTGGAAACACCATATATTTT. It is translated as CASSLRRSDGASGNTIYF.

The chain couples TRBV12-3 or TRBV12-4 to TRBJ1-1; TRBD1 matches 8 bases. V trimming: 7 bases; J trimming: 5 bases; junction bases outside the gene matches: 6. This CDR3 is built from 13 residues. CDR3 protein: CASTPTGGTEAFF. In nucleotides, the CDR3 is TGTGCCAGCACCCCAACAGGGGGAACTGAAGCTTTCTTT.

This clonotype was found many times. This sequence joins TRBV3-1 and TRBJ1-2; tentatively, D is TRBD1 (6 bases). V lost 3 bases to trimming and J lost 4 bases, with 9 bases between them. Germline V gives CDR1 LGHDT, CDR2 YNNKEL (reference sequence). This CDR3 contains 13 residues. CDR3 DNA sequence: TGTGCCAGCAGCCAGGAAGGGGGCTATGGCTACACCTTC. Translating it yields CASSQEGGYGYTF.

This chain links TRBV19 with TRBJ1-1; D is unresolved. V was cut by 5 bases and J by 0 bases, with 16 bases left in between. Germline loops: CDR1 LNHDA, CDR2 SQIVND (reference sequence). The CDR3 extends over 16 amino acids. The CDR3: CASSARPGAMNTEAFF. The CDR3 DNA reads TGTGCCAGTAGTGCTCGCCCAGGCGCCATGAACACTGAAGCTTTCTTT.